These 20 T cell receptor beta chains came from one sample sequenced in a study of OX40 agonist ivuxolimab in advanced cancers. Libraries were made using the immunoSEQ multiplex PCR assay. Sourced from immuneACCESS, this table was stored by TCRdb with only in-frame sequences that have V and J called. A share of the clones is absent; for the studies checked, an unresolved V gene accounts for under half, and the remainder has no known explanation. The sample table lists around 74,000 clones, 92% of them with a count of one. The top ten hold approximately 0.5% of the sample. The source was CD4+ or CD8+ T cells sorted from blood, collected in a trial of the OX40 agonist ivuxolimab. Receptors originate from an adult with an advanced solid tumor such as melanoma, head and neck, liver or kidney cancer.

The genes are TRBV28 and TRBJ2-7; possibly TRBD1 for D (6 bases). The CDR3 totals 12 residues. V was trimmed by 7 bases and J by 5 bases, leaving 12 bases between them. Germline V CDR1 and CDR2: MDHEN, SYDVKM. DNA for the CDR3: TGTGCCAGCATCATACAGGGTGACGAGCAGTACTTC. Its protein is CASIIQGDEQYF.

The chain joins TRBV19 to TRBJ2-1; D ambiguous. Germline-derived CDR1 and CDR2 are LNHDA and SQIVND (reference sequence). V lost 5 bases and J lost 6, with 14 bases in between. The CDR3 extends over 14 amino acids. DNA of the CDR3: TGTGCCAGTAGTCCTTCGAAAGTTCGCAATGAGCAGTTCTTC. This translates into CASSPSKVRNEQFF.

The rearrangement uses TRBV4-2 and TRBJ2-5, with 8 bases identical to TRBD2. V shed 0 bases, J shed 5 bases, and the junction held 5 bases outside the gene matches. CDR3 length equals 15 residues. CDR1 is LGHNA, CDR2 YNFKEQ, per germline. The CDR3 nucleotides read TGTGCCAGCAGCCAAGATGGGCGGGGGGAGGAGACCCAGTACTTC. It translates to CASSQDGRGEETQYF.

This rearrangement joins TRBV9 to TRBJ2-2; possibly TRBD2 for D (5 bases). CDR3 length: 16 amino acids. Trimming pared 6 bases from V and 6 bases from J, leaving 21 bases between. Germline CDR1 and CDR2: SGDLS and YYNGEE. Here the CDR3 DNA reads TGTGCCAGCACCCAAAGTAGTGAGGGATGGTCCGGGGAGCTGTTTTTT. Residues: CASTQSSEGWSGELFF. The complete variable domain, with remaining parts taken from reference TRBV9 and TRBJ2-2, reads DSGVTQTPKHLITATGQRVTLRCSPRSGDLSVYWYQQSLDQGLQFLIQYYNGEERAKGNILERFSAQQFPDLHSELNLSSLELGDSALYFCASTQSSEGWSGELFFGEGSRLTVL.

The rearrangement links TRBV6-5 to TRBJ1-3; D is unclear. Germline V gene sequence: CDR1 MNHEY, CDR2 SVGAGI. V lost 6 bases to trimming and J lost 0 bases, with 9 bases between them. The CDR3 is 14 amino acids. Written as DNA, the CDR3 is TGTGCCAGCAGCCGTGACTACTCTGGAAACACCATATATTTT. This gives the protein CASSRDYSGNTIYF.

The chain links TRBV18 to TRBJ2-7; 11 bases agree with TRBD1. Trimming removed 2 bases from V and 2 bases from J; junction bases left unmatched: 2. Germline assignment: CDR1 KGHSH and CDR2 LQKENI. The CDR3 runs to 15 residues. The CDR3 spells CASSPSGQGAYEQYF. The CDR3 DNA reads as TGTGCCAGCTCACCATCGGGACAGGGGGCCTACGAGCAGTACTTC.

With regard to this clone: Relative to the germline gene, one junction end is altered; a read error may explain this. The genes are TRBV7-7 and TRBJ2-5; perhaps TRBD2 as D (5 bases). From germline, CDR1 is SSHAT and CDR2 FNYEAQ (reference sequence). There are 15 residues in the CDR3. CDR3 nucleotide sequence: TGTGCTAGCAGCTTAGCTCGGTCTGGGAGAGAGACCCAGTACTTC. This translates into CASSLARSGRETQYF.

The chain uses TRBV6-6 and TRBJ2-5; the D is unclear. The germline gives CDR1 MNHNY, CDR2 SVGAGI (reference sequence). The V end lost 2 bases, the J end lost 5 bases, and 9 bases lay between the germline ends. The CDR3 sequence is 13 residues long. CDR3 sequence: CASSYDFRETQYF. CDR3 DNA sequence: TGTGCCAGCAGTTACGACTTCAGGGAGACCCAGTACTTC.

The J gene is TRBJ2-7, the V gene TRBV6-5; a possible D gene is TRBD1 (5 bases). Trimming shortened V by 6 bases and J by 2 bases, and 17 bases separated the two germline ends. The CDR3 runs 15 residues. The V gene's germline CDR1 is MNHEY and CDR2 SVGAGI. DNA of the CDR3: TGTGCCAGCAGACCGCCCCAGGGTCGAGCCTACGAGCAGTACTTC. Translated, it gives CASRPPQGRAYEQYF.

The chain recombines TRBV7-2 with TRBJ2-7; D could derive from TRBD1 or TRBD2 (6 bases each). Per germline, CDR1 SGHTA and CDR2 FQGNSA. This CDR3 spans 19 amino acids. With 6 bases removed from V and 0 bases from J, the gap between germline ends came to 27 bases. The CDR3 region has the DNA TGTGCCAGCAGTTTAAAGACAGGAAACCGGGACTCACGCTCCTACGAGCAGTACTTC. It codes for CASSLKTGNRDSRSYEQYF.

The chain is built from TRBV5-5 and TRBJ1-2; the D is unclear. Per germline, CDR1 SGHKS and CDR2 YYEKEE (reference sequence). The CDR3 contains 15 residues. V lost 3 bases and J 0 bases, leaving 12 bases between the germline ends. The CDR3 bases are TGTGCCAGCAGCTCGGGCGGGGAGACTAACTATGGCTACACCTTC. Amino acid sequence: CASSSGGETNYGYTF.

The J gene is TRBJ2-4, the V gene TRBV19; TRBD2 matches at 8 bases. The CDR3 loop spans 15 amino acids. The J segment lost 3 bases and the V segment lost 3 bases, leaving 4 bases of the junction unmatched. Germline CDR1 LNHDA, CDR2 SQIVND (reference sequence). The CDR3 coding sequence is TGTGCCAGTAGTATCCGGGGACTAGACAAAAACATTCAGTACTTC. It specifies CASSIRGLDKNIQYF.

The chain couples TRBV11-3 to TRBJ2-2; D not resolved. Trimming took off 1 base at V and 6 bases at J, with 6 bases between the two ends. Germline values: CDR1 SGHNT, CDR2 YENEEA. CDR3 length equals 13 residues. CDR3 residues: CASSLVPPGELFF. The CDR3 DNA is TGTGCCAGCAGCTTAGTCCCCCCCGGGGAGCTGTTTTTT.

The CDR3 DNA reads as TGTGCCAGCAGTGGCACTAGCACCGGAGATACGCAGTATTTT. Encoded protein: CASSGTSTGDTQYF. V gene TRBV6-1 combines with J gene TRBJ2-3, with TRBD2 as a possible D gene (6 bases). The CDR3 runs 14 residues. Germline V gene sequence: CDR1 MNHNS, CDR2 SASEGT. With 4 bases removed from V and 5 bases from J, the gap between germline ends came to 13 bases.

V usage is TRBV6-5 and J usage is TRBJ1-1; D may be TRBD1 (5 bases). The CDR3 extends over 15 amino acids. Germline CDR1 reads MNHEY; CDR2 reads SVGAGI. Trimming took off 5 bases at V and 3 bases at J, with 16 bases between the two ends. CDR3 DNA sequence: TGTGCCAGCAGTGTCGGGACCGGAGCCGACACTGAAGCTTTCTTT. This gives the protein CASSVGTGADTEAFF.

This clone has a single count. The V gene is TRBV4-3, the J gene TRBJ2-3, with 9 nucleotides matching TRBD2. Germline CDR1 LGHNA, CDR2 YSLEER. The CDR3 contains 18 residues. The V gene end was trimmed by 4 bases and the J gene end by 0 bases; junction bases not matched to a gene: 11. The CDR3 DNA follows: TGCGCCAGCAGCCCTTCAGATGGCGGGAGGGCTAGCACAGATACGCAGTATTTT. Encoded protein: CASSPSDGGRASTDTQYF.

The rearrangement joins TRBV28 to TRBJ1-5, with 7 bases identical to TRBD1. The J segment lost 7 bases and the V segment lost 5 bases, leaving 8 bases of the junction unmatched. The germline V gene has CDR1 MDHEN and CDR2 SYDVKM. This CDR3 has 14 amino acids. The CDR3 sequence is CASSPRQGWQPQHF. Written as DNA, the CDR3 is TGTGCCAGCAGTCCCCGACAGGGCTGGCAGCCCCAGCATTTT.

The rearrangement links TRBV15 to TRBJ2-1, with a weak D call TRBD2 (5 bases). Germline V CDR1 and CDR2: LNHNV, YYDKDF (reference sequence). V shed 3 bases and J shed 11 bases, with 14 bases lying between them. This CDR3 is built from 13 residues. CDR3 loop: CATSSGLVEKQFF. In nucleotides, the CDR3 is TGTGCCACCAGCAGCGGACTGGTTGAGAAGCAGTTCTTC.

The chain couples TRBV6-1 to TRBJ2-7; no clear D gene. Germline-derived CDR1 and CDR2 are MNHNS and SASEGT. This CDR3 region has 13 residues. Trimming shortened V by 8 bases and J by 1 base, and 12 bases separated the two germline ends. As DNA, the CDR3 is TGTGCCAGCGAAAATAGTCGATCCTACGAGCAGTACTTC. It encodes CASENSRSYEQYF.

This clone was seen only once. The rearrangement uses TRBV6-5 and TRBJ2-1; 7 bases agree with TRBD1. The CDR3 length is 15 residues. V gave up 6 bases and J gave up 4 bases; unmatched junction bases: 9. Per the germline V gene, CDR1 is MNHEY and CDR2 is SVGAGI. CDR3 protein: CASSRRQGSYNEQFF. The DNA for the CDR3 is TGTGCCAGCAGCCGCCGACAGGGATCTTACAATGAGCAGTTCTTC.